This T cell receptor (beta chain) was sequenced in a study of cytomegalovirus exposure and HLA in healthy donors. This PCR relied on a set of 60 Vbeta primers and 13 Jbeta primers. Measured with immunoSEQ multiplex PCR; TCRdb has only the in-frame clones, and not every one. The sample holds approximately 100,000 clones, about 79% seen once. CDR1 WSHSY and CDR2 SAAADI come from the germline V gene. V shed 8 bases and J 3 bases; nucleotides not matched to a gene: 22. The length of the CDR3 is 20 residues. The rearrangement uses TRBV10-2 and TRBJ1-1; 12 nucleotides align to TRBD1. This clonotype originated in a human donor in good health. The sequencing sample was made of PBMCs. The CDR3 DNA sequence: TGCGCCAGCGGGGGAACGGGACAGGGGGCAAGGGGGGGCTTAGACACTGAAGCTTTCTTT. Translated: CASGGTGQGARGGLDTEAFF.